The T cell receptor (beta chain) described here comes from a study of spatial heterogeneity in lung cancer (dated by TCRdb to the late 2010s). With regard to the full study: Beta-chain transcripts were consistently detected in greater numbers than alpha-chain transcripts, which likely reflected higher beta-chain transcript abundance. In tumor regions, TCR transcript counts showed a strong correlation with a T cell transcriptional module score derived from matched bulk RNA-seq. In the raw uncorrected reads, each unique combination of TCR and UMI appeared on average more than ten times. The study quantitatively compared TCR alpha and beta repertoires across multiple tumor regions, matched nontumor lung and blood in non-small cell lung cancer. Nonsynonymous mutation counts, determined by whole-exome sequencing of tumor tissue, were related to features of the TCR repertoire. Both alpha and beta chains were TCR-sequenced in fewer than 250 tumor regions, roughly 70 matched nontumor lung samples and around 54 PBMC samples obtained at surgery.

The receptor library was made with 5' RACE. Data came from a NextSeq 500. In the TCR library protocol, a unique molecular identifier was attached to each TCR cDNA molecule so that PCR and sequencing errors could be corrected. For the original study's pipeline: TCR identification, UMI-based error correction and CDR3 extraction were performed with Decombinator tools. TCRs above a frequency of 2 per 1,000, corresponding to the top 1% of the tumor frequency distribution, were defined as expanded. Expanded tumor TCRs statistically deemed absent (corrected P<0.05) from at least one tumor region were classed as regional, and all other expanded tumor TCRs were classed as ubiquitous. Renyi diversity was computed with the R vegan package after each repertoire had been subsampled 100 times to 5,000 TCRs. To build CDR3 similarity networks, amino acid triplet string-kernel similarity was used, and CDR3s were connected when their pairwise similarity was above 0.82. TCRdb reprocessed the public reads (quality trimming at Q25 with fastp, clone calling with MiXCR) and kept in-frame beta chains. All rows with the same CDR3 protein become a single entry with the most common DNA and genes. The V and J calls follow TCRdb's processing rather than the paper's. A total of about 100,000 distinct CDR3 sequences appear in this sample, 3.5% to 5% of them only once. About 20% of the sample is taken by the ten largest.

The time point label, read with the paper, signifies: sample taken at primary tumor resection. Samples were obtained from roughly 72 patients with early-stage, untreated non-small cell lung cancer from the lung TRACERx cohort. TCR sequencing used whole RNA extracted from tumor and nontumor lung tissue, or from cryopreserved PBMC samples, without cell sorting. Only patients with enough RNA available from two or more tumor regions were chosen for TCR sequencing. A lung pathologist reviewed the tumor and adjacent nontumor lung specimens before the specimens were selected. Notes on this clonotype: No cognate antigen has been identified for it. No per-base quality is available; no much larger clone lies one base away.

Points the paper makes about the study in general: Counts of ubiquitous and regional expanded TCRs correlated with counts of ubiquitous and regional nonsynonymous mutations, respectively. Confirming at a functional level the hypothesis that regional TCRs recognize regional mutations was considered to require additional single-cell paired TCR alpha and beta sequencing. The tumor nonsynonymous mutation count correlated with the number of expanded intratumoral alpha and beta TCRs. Estimated TCR-seq coverage of tumor T cells was only roughly 7% for alpha chains and about 14% for beta chains.

This sequence was found in a male donor with early-stage non-small cell lung cancer. The specimen was lung tumor tissue, collected at surgery.

The CDR3 in this case is CASSKVVGTSGTDTQYF. DNA sequence: TGTGCCAGCAGCAAAGTAGTTGGGACTAGCGGGACCGATACGCAGTATTTT. The chain was built from TRBV21-1 and TRBJ2-3; the table's D call TRBD2 went unverified against the DNA. TRBV21-1 is a recognized pseudogene. Reading from cysteine to phenylalanine, the CDR3 counts 17 amino acids. This entry keeps only the CDR3 DNA: 51 bases, framed from base 1.